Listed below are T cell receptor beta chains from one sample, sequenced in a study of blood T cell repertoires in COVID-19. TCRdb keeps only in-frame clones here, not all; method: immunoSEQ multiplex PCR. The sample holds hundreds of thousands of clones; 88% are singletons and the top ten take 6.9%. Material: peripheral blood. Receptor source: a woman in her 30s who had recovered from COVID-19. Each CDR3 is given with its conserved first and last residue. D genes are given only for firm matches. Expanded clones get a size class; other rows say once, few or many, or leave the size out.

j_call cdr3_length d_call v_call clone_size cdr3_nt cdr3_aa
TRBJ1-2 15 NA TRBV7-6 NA TGTGCCAGCAGTCCTAGTCCCACGACGGGATATGGCTACACCTTC CASSPSPTTGYGYTF
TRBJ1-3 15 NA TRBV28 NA TGTGCCAGCACCGTCACAGGGATAACTGGAAACACCATATATTTT CASTVTGITGNTIYF
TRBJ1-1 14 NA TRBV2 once TGTGCCAGCAGTGAAGGGGTCAGTCCCGGGGTAGCTTTCTTT CASSEGVSPGVAFF
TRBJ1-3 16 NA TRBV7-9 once TGTGCCAGCAGCTTAGTAGTGGGGAGGACTGGAAACACCATATATTTT CASSLVVGRTGNTIYF
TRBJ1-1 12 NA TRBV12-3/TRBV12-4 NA TGTGCCAGCAGTTTAGGCGCGGTTCCTACCCCGTTT CASSLGAVPTPF
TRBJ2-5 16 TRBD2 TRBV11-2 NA TGTGCCAGCAGCTTAAGTAGCGGGGTTACTCAAGAGACCCAGTACTTC CASSLSSGVTQETQYF
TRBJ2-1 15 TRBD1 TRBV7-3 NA TGTGCCAGCAGCCGGGACAGCAGCTCCTACAATGAGCAGTTCTTC CASSRDSSSYNEQFF
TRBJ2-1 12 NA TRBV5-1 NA TGCGCCAGCAGCTTGGCGCGGGATGAGCAGTTCTTC CASSLARDEQFF
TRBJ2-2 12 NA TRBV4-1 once TGCGCCAGCGGCCCGGGGACCGGGGAGCTGTTTTTT CASGPGTGELFF
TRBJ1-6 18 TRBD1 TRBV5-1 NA TGCGCCAGCAGCTTGGCCGGTAGGGGGCGCCTGGATAATTCACCCCTCCACTTT CASSLAGRGRLDNSPLHF
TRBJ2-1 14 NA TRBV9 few TGTGCCAGCAGCGTAGAGAGTATTCTCAATGAGCAGTTCTTC CASSVESILNEQFF
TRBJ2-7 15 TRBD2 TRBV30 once TGTGCCTGGAGTCGTAGCGGGGGGCCCTCCTACGAGCAGTACTTC CAWSRSGGPSYEQYF
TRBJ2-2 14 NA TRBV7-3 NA TGTGCCAGCAGCTCGGACCTAAGGGGCGGGGAGCTGTTTTTT CASSSDLRGGELFF
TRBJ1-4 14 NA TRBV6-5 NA TGTGCCAGCAACCTCCTAGCAACTAATGAAAAACTGTTTTTT CASNLLATNEKLFF
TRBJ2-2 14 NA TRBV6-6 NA TGTGCCAGCAACATACCAGGGAACACCGGGGAGCTGTTTTTT CASNIPGNTGELFF
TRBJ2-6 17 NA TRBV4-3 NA TGCGCCAGCAGCCCCTTTACAGGGAGAGCTGGGGCCAACGTCCTGACTTTC CASSPFTGRAGANVLTF
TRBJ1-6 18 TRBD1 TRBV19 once TGTGCCAGTAGTATTTCCGGGACAGGGAATTCCTATAATTCACCCCTCCACTTT CASSISGTGNSYNSPLHF
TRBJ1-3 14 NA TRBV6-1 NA TGTGCCAGCAGTGAACAGGGGAAGGAAAACACCATATATTTT CASSEQGKENTIYF
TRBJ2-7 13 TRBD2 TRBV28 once TGTGCCAGCAGCCGCGGGGGTACCTACGAGCAGTACTTC CASSRGGTYEQYF
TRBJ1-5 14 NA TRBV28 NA TGTGCCAGCAGCCCCCTGAAGGGGTTGAAGCCCCAGCATTTT CASSPLKGLKPQHF
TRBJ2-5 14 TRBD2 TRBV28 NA TGTGCCAGCAGCCCCGGGGGGTTGGTGGAGACCCAGTACTTC CASSPGGLVETQYF
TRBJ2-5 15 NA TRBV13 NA TGTGCCAGCAGCGGTCGACAGATAACACGAGAGACCCAGTACTTC CASSGRQITRETQYF
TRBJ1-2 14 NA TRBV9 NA TGTGCCAGCAGCGTAGATCGAGATGCAGGGCGGTACACCTTC CASSVDRDAGRYTF
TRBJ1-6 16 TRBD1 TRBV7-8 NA TGTGCCAGCAGCTTTGAAAAAGGGACAGGGGATTCACCCCTCCACTTT CASSFEKGTGDSPLHF
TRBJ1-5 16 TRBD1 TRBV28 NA TGTGCCAGCAGTCACTACCGGGACAGAGTCAATCAGCCCCAGCATTTT CASSHYRDRVNQPQHF